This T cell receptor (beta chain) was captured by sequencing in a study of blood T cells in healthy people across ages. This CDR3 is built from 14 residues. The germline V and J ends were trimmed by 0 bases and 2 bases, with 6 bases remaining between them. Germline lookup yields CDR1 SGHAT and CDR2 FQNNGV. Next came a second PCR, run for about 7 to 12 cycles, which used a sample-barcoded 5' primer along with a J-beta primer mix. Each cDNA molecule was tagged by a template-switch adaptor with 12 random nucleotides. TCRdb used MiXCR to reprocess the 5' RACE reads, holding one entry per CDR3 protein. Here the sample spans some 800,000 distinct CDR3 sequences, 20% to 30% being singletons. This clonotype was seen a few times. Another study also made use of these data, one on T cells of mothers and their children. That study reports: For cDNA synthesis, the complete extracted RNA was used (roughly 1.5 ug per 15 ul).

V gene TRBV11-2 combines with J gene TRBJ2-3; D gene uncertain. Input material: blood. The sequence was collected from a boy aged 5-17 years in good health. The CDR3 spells CASSLDSFTDTQYF. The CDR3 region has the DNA TGTGCCAGCAGCTTAGATTCGTTCACAGATACGCAGTATTTT. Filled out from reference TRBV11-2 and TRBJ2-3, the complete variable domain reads EAGVAQSPRYKIIEKRQSVAFWCNPISGHATLYWYQQILGQGPKLLIQFQNNGVVDDSQLPKDRFSAERLKGVDSTLKIQPAKLEDSAVYLCASSLDSFTDTQYFGPGTRLTVL.